Listed here are 23 T cell receptor beta chains from one sample, sequenced in a study of blood T cell repertoires in COVID-19. Sequenced by immunoSEQ multiplex PCR; TCRdb stores in-frame clones only, minus some. There are fewer than 350,000 clones in the sample; around 86% occur only once, and approximately 2% lies in the top ten. Sequences were obtained from peripheral blood. Receptor source: a woman aged 30 to 39 who had recovered from COVID-19.

The chain joins TRBV5-1 to TRBJ1-1, with TRBD1 matching over 9 bases. V shed 5 bases, J shed 3 bases, and the junction held 8 bases outside the gene matches. The CDR3 has 15 residues. Per the germline V gene, CDR1 is SGHRS and CDR2 is YFSETQ. The DNA of the CDR3 is TGCGCCAGCAGTAGTGGGACAGGGTACGACACTGAAGCTTTCTTT. This gives the protein CASSSGTGYDTEAFF.

The J gene is TRBJ1-1, the V gene TRBV25-1; D is perhaps TRBD1 (5 bases). Germline CDR1 reads MGHDK; CDR2 reads SYGVNS. V lost 5 bases and J 1 base, leaving 5 bases between the germline ends. The CDR3 runs to 12 residues. The DNA for the CDR3 is TGTGCCAGCAGTAGGGGGAACACTGAAGCTTTCTTT. Encoded protein: CASSRGNTEAFF.

V and J are TRBV29-1 and TRBJ2-5; no reliable D call. Trimming took 6 bases from V and 2 from J, leaving 13 bases between them. The length of the CDR3 is 13 residues. CDR1 is SQVTM and CDR2 is ANQGSEA in the germline V gene. The CDR3 here is CSVPEPIQETQYF. The CDR3, as DNA: TGCAGCGTACCGGAGCCTATTCAAGAGACCCAGTACTTC.

DNA of the CDR3: TGCGCCAGCAGCCAAACACAGGGGGTCAATGAAAAACTGTTTTTT. The encoded protein is CASSQTQGVNEKLFF. This chain connects TRBV4-1 to TRBJ1-4; 8 bases map to TRBD1. The CDR3 spans 15 residues. The V segment lost 2 bases and the J segment 5 bases; nucleotides outside the gene matches: 4. CDR1 is MGHRA and CDR2 is YSYEKL in the germline V gene.

This chain uses TRBV27 with TRBJ1-5; TRBD1 is a possible D gene (5 bases). Looked up from germline, CDR1 is MNHEY and CDR2 is SMNVEV (reference sequence). There are 14 residues in the CDR3. Trimming left V 6 bases short and J 11 bases short, with 20 bases between. The CDR3 protein is CASRSRDFDLAQHF. The CDR3 DNA sequence: TGTGCCAGCAGGTCCCGGGACTTCGATCTAGCCCAGCATTTT.

The chain employs TRBV9 and TRBJ1-6; D gene ambiguous. Per germline, CDR1 SGDLS and CDR2 YYNGEE. The CDR3 length is 17 residues. Trimming shortened V by 0 bases and J by 0 bases, and 10 bases separated the two germline ends. CDR3 loop: CASSVGNPSSYNSPLHF. The CDR3 DNA sequence: TGTGCCAGCAGCGTAGGTAACCCTAGCTCCTATAATTCACCCCTCCACTTT.

With regard to this clone: Other nucleotide sequences from this sample produce the same CDR3. The chain is built from TRBV28 and TRBJ2-7, with D maybe TRBD1 (6 bases). Germline V gene data show CDR1 as MDHEN and CDR2 as SYDVKM. V dropped 3 bases and J dropped 0 bases, with 12 bases sitting between them. CDR3 size: 15 residues. CDR3 loop: CASSFPGQSSYEQYF. The CDR3 DNA follows: TGTGCCAGCAGTTTTCCCGGACAGAGCTCCTACGAGCAGTACTTC.

The chain recombines TRBV7-2 with TRBJ1-1; D is undetermined. The CDR3 is 13 amino acids. CDR1 and CDR2 (germline): SGHTA, FQGNSA. V lost 1 base, J lost 6 bases, and 9 bases lay in between. The CDR3 nucleotides are TGTGCCAGCAGCTTAGGTGGAGGCCCTGAAGCTTTCTTT. Its protein product is CASSLGGGPEAFF.

V gene TRBV6-4 combines with J gene TRBJ1-1; D might be TRBD1 (5 bases). V dropped 5 bases and J dropped 1 base, with 14 bases sitting between them. Germline loops: CDR1 MRHNA, CDR2 SNTAGT. The CDR3 is 15 residues long. The CDR3 nucleotides read TGTGCCAGCAGTCAGGGATTCGCCGGGAACACTGAAGCTTTCTTT. Translation gives CASSQGFAGNTEAFF.

This clone was observed a single time. V and J are TRBV28 and TRBJ2-5; tentatively, D is TRBD1 (5 bases). The CDR3 has 15 residues. The germline CDR1 and CDR2 sequences are MDHEN and SYDVKM. V dropped 2 bases and J dropped 5 bases, with 15 bases sitting between them. The CDR3 loop is CASSLIRGLGETQYF. CDR3 nucleotide sequence: TGTGCCAGCAGTTTAATTAGGGGATTGGGGGAGACCCAGTACTTC.

V is TRBV5-5 and J is TRBJ1-1; D gene unclear. Between the trimmed V and J ends, which lost 7 bases and 0 bases, there was a span of 13 bases. Germline V gene lookup returns CDR1 SGHKS and CDR2 YYEKEE (reference sequence). The CDR3 is made up of 14 amino acids. The CDR3 sequence is CASSSGLLNTEAFF. The CDR3 nucleotides read TGTGCCAGCTCCTCAGGACTTTTGAACACTGAAGCTTTCTTT.

The V gene is TRBV27, the J gene TRBJ2-1; TRBD1 agrees at 9 bases. The CDR3 totals 14 residues. V gave up 4 bases and J gave up 7 bases; unmatched junction bases: 5. CDR1 is MNHEY and CDR2 is SMNVEV in the germline V gene (reference sequence). This CDR3 is CASSSQGAQNEQFF. CDR3 sequence (DNA): TGTGCCAGCAGTTCACAGGGGGCGCAGAATGAGCAGTTCTTC.

V gene TRBV3-1 (or the pseudogene TRBV3-2) combines with J gene TRBJ2-3; 10 positions agree with TRBD2. CDR1 and CDR2 (germline): LGHDT, YNNKEL (reference sequence). V was clipped by 0 bases and J by 2 bases; unmatched bases: 8. The CDR3 covers 18 residues. CDR3 in DNA: TGTGCCAGCAGCCAAGATCTTGCAAGCGGGAGGGTCACAGATACGCAGTATTTT. It encodes CASSQDLASGRVTDTQYF.

This clone appeared a few times. V is TRBV27 and J is TRBJ1-5, with TRBD1 matching 8 bases. The germline CDR1 and CDR2 sequences are MNHEY and SMNVEV (reference sequence). V lost 4 bases, J lost 5 bases, and 4 bases stayed unmatched. The length of the CDR3 is 14 residues. The CDR3 loop is CASSSDRAYQPQHF. As DNA, the CDR3 is TGTGCCAGCAGTTCGGACAGGGCATATCAGCCCCAGCATTTT.

The rearrangement links TRBV11-2 to TRBJ2-7; 10 bases line up with TRBD2. This CDR3 region has 14 residues. V was clipped by 4 bases and J by 5 bases; unmatched bases: 5. Germline V gives CDR1 SGHAT, CDR2 FQNNGV. CDR3 coding DNA: TGTGCCAGCAGCTCGGGACTAGCGCCAAACGAGCAGTACTTC. It specifies CASSSGLAPNEQYF. Looking up the rest from reference TRBV11-2 and TRBJ2-7 gives the full variable domain: EAGVAQSPRYKIIEKRQSVAFWCNPISGHATLYWYQQILGQGPKLLIQFQNNGVVDDSQLPKDRFSAERLKGVDSTLKIQPAKLEDSAVYLCASSSGLAPNEQYFGPGTRLTVT.

The chain combines TRBV6-5 with TRBJ2-3; 7 bases agree with TRBD1. The CDR3 is 15 residues long. V lost 6 bases to trimming and J lost 6 bases; unmatched junction nucleotides: 12. The germline CDR1 and CDR2 sequences are MNHEY and SVGAGI. CDR3 DNA: TGTGCCAGCAGCCCCACCGACAGGGTGATGGATACGCAGTATTTT. Protein: CASSPTDRVMDTQYF.

This chain joins TRBV5-1 and TRBJ1-4; TRBD1 aligns across 9 bases. V was clipped by 5 bases and J by 8 bases; unmatched bases: 7. The CDR3 runs to 14 residues. Germline CDR1 reads SGHRS; CDR2 reads YFSETQ. DNA for the CDR3: TGCGCCAGCAGTACCGGGACAGGGAACGAAAAACTGTTTTTT. It yields the protein CASSTGTGNEKLFF.

The chain carries TRBV24-1 and TRBJ1-2; D not certain. With 4 bases removed from V and 4 bases from J, the gap between germline ends came to 12 bases. CDR1 and CDR2 from the germline V gene are KGHDR and SFDVKD. The CDR3 runs to 14 residues. CDR3 coding DNA: TGTGCCACCAGTGAAGGTCGGACTGGCTATGGCTACACCTTC. Translation gives CATSEGRTGYGYTF.

This chain links TRBV6-1 with TRBJ2-2, with TRBD1 as a possible D gene (6 bases). V lost 2 bases, J lost 6 bases, and 10 bases lay in between. Germline assignment: CDR1 MNHNS and CDR2 SASEGT. The CDR3 runs to 14 residues. This chain's CDR3 is CASSEQGLAGELFF. In DNA form, the CDR3 reads TGTGCCAGCAGTGAACAGGGGTTGGCCGGGGAGCTGTTTTTT.

The CDR3 loop reads CASSLEAGIDEQYF. In DNA form, the CDR3 reads TGCGCCAGCAGCTTGGAGGCCGGGATCGACGAGCAGTACTTC. The J gene is TRBJ2-7, the V gene TRBV5-1, with D possibly TRBD2 on 5 matching bases. The CDR3 length is 14 residues. V gave up 0 bases and J gave up 5 bases, with 12 bases separating them. CDR1 SGHRS and CDR2 YFSETQ come from the germline V gene.

The chain has TRBV19 and TRBJ1-2; D gene unclear. This CDR3 comprises 11 residues. Germline V gene lookup returns CDR1 LNHDA and CDR2 SQIVND (reference sequence). V was cut by 6 bases and J by 3 bases, with 5 bases left in between. In nucleotides, the CDR3 is TGTGCCAGTAGCGCGGACTATGGCTACACCTTC. Its protein product is CASSADYGYTF.

V usage is TRBV24-1 and J usage is TRBJ2-1; TRBD1 matches 7 bases. After removal of 3 bases from V and 7 bases from J, the junction contained 11 bases not matched to a gene. This CDR3 region has 16 residues. The germline gives CDR1 KGHDR, CDR2 SFDVKD. CDR3 residues: CATSDPLTGSGNEQFF. In nucleotides, the CDR3 is TGTGCCACCAGTGATCCCCTGACAGGGTCTGGGAATGAGCAGTTCTTC.

The rearrangement links TRBV25-1 to TRBJ1-4, with 9 positions matching TRBD1. The CDR3 totals 14 residues. V lost 8 bases, J lost 5 bases, and 6 bases stayed unmatched. Germline V gene lookup returns CDR1 MGHDK and CDR2 SYGVNS. The CDR3 spells CASGTGTGNEKLFF. CDR3 in DNA: TGTGCCAGCGGAACCGGGACAGGGAATGAAAAACTGTTTTTT.